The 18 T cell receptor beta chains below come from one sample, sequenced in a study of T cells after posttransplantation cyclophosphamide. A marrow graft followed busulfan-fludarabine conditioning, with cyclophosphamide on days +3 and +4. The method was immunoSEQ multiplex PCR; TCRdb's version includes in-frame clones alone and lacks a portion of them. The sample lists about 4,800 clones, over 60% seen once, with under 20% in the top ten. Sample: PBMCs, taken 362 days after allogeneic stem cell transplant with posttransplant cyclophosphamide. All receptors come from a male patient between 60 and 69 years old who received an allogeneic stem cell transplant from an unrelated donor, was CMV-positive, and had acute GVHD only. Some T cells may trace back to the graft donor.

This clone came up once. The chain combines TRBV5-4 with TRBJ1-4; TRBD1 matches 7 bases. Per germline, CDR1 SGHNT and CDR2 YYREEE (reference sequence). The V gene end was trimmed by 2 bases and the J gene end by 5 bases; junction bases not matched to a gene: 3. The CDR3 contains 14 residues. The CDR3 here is CASSLRQGNEKLFF. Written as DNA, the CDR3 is TGTGCCAGCAGCTTAAGACAGGGAAATGAAAAACTGTTTTTT.

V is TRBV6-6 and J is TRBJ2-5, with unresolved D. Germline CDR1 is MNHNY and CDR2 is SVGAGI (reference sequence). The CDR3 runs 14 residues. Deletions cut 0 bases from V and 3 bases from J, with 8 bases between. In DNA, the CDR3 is TGTGCCAGCAGTTACTCTCCCCTAGAAGAGACCCAGTACTTC. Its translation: CASSYSPLEETQYF.

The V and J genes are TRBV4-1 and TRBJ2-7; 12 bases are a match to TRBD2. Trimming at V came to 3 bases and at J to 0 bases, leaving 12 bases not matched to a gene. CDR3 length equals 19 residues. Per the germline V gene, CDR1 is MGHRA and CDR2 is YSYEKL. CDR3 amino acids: CASSQPPSLAGGGSYEQYF. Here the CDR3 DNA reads TGCGCCAGCAGCCAGCCCCCTTCGCTAGCGGGGGGGGGCTCCTACGAGCAGTACTTC.

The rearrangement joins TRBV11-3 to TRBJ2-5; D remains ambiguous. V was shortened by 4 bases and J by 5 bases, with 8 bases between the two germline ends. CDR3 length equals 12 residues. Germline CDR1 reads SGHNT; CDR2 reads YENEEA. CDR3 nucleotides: TGTGCCAGCAGCTCCAACGGTGAGACCCAGTACTTC. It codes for CASSSNGETQYF.

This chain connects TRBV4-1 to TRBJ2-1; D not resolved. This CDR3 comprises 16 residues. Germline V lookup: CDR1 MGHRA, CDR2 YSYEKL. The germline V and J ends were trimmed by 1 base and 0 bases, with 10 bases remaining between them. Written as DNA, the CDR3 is TGCGCCAGCAGCCAAGTTTGGGCCGACTCCTACAATGAGCAGTTCTTC. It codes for CASSQVWADSYNEQFF.

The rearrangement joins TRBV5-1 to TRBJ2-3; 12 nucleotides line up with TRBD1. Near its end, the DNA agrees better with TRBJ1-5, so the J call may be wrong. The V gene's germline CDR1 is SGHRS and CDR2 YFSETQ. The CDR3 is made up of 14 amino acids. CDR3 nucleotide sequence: TGCGCCAGCACCTCGGGACAGGGGGCGGGAACGCAGCATTTT. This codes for CASTSGQGAGTQHF.

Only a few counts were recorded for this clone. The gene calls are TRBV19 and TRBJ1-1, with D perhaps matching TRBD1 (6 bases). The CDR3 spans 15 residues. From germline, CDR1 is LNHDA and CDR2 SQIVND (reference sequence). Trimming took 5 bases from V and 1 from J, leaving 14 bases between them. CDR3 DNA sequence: TGTGCCAGTAGTGGAACCGGGACACCGAACACTGAAGCTTTCTTT. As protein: CASSGTGTPNTEAFF.

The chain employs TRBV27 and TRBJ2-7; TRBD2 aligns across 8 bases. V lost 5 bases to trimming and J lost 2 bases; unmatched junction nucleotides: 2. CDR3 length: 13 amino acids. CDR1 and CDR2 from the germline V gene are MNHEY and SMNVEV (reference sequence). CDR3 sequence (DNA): TGTGCCAGCAGTCTCGGGAGGGCCTACGAGCAGTACTTC. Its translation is CASSLGRAYEQYF.

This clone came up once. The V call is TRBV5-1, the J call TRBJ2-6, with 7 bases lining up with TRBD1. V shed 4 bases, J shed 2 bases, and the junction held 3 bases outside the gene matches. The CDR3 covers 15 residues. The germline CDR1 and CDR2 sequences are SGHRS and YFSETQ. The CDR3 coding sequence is TGCGCCAGCAGCCCAGGGGGTACTGGGGCCAACGTCCTGACTTTC. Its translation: CASSPGGTGANVLTF.

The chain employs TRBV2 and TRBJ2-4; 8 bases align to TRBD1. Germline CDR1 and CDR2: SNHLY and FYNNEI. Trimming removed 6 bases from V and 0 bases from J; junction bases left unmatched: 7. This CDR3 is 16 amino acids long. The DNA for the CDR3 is TGTGCCAGCAGCCTTGGACAGGGTCTAGCCAAAAACATTCAGTACTTC. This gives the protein CASSLGQGLAKNIQYF.

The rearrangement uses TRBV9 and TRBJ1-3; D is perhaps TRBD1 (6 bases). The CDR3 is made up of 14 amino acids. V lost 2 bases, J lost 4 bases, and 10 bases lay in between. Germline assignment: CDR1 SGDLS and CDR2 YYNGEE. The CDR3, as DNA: TGTGCCAGCAGCGTGCAAGGGGGAGGAAACACCATATATTTT. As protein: CASSVQGGGNTIYF.

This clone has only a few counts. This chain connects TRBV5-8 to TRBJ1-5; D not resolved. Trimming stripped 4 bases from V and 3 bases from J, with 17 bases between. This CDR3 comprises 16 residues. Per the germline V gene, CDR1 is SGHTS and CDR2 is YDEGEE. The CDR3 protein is CASSVRVVELNQPQHF. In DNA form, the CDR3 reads TGTGCCAGCAGCGTGAGGGTTGTAGAGCTCAATCAGCCCCAGCATTTT.

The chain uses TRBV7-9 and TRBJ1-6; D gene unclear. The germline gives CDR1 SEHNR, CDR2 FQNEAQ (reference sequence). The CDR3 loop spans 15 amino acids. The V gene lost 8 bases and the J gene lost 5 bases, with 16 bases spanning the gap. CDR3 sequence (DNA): TGTGCCAGCCCGAGTGGTAGCAACGATAATTCACCCCTCCACTTT. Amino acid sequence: CASPSGSNDNSPLHF.

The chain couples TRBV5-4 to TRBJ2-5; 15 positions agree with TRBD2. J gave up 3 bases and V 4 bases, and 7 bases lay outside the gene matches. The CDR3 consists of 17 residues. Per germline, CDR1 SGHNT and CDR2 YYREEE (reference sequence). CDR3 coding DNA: TGTGCCAGCAGCCCAGGACTAGCGGGAGGGCCTGAAGAGACCCAGTACTTC. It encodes CASSPGLAGGPEETQYF.

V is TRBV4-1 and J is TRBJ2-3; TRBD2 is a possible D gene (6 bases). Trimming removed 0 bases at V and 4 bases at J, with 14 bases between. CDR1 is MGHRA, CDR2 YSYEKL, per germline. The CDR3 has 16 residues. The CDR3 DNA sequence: TGCGCCAGCAGCCAAGAGGTGGGCGGGATCGCAGATACGCAGTATTTT. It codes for CASSQEVGGIADTQYF.

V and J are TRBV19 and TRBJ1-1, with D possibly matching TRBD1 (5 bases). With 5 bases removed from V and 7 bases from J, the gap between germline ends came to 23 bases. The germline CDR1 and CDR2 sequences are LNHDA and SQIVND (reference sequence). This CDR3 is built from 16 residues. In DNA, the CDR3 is TGTGCCAGTAGTCCCCTGCCCGGGACGGCGGGGATTGAAGCTTTCTTT. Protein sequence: CASSPLPGTAGIEAFF.

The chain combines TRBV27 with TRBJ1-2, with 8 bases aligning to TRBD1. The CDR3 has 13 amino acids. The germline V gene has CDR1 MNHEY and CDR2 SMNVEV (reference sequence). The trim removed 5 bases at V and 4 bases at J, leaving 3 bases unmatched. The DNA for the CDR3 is TGTGCCAGCAGTCCAGGGACAGGCTATGGCTACACCTTC. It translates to CASSPGTGYGYTF.

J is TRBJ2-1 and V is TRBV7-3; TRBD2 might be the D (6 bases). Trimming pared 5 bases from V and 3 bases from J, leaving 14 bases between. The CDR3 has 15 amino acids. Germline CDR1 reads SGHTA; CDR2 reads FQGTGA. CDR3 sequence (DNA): TGTGCCAGCAGCCCGGGGACGACTAGCTACAATGAGCAGTTCTTC. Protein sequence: CASSPGTTSYNEQFF.